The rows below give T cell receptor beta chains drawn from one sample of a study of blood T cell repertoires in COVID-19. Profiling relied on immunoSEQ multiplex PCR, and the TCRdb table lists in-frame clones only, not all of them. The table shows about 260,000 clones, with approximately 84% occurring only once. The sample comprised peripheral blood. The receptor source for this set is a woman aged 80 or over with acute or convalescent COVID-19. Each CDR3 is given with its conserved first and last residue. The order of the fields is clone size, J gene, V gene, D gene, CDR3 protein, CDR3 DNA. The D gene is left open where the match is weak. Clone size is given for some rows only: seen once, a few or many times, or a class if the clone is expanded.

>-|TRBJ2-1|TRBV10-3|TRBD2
CAISVGGGADEQFF
TGTGCCATCAGTGTTGGCGGGGGGGCTGATGAGCAGTTCTTC
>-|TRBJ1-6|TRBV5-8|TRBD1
CASSYRGGMSQSPLHF
TGTGCCAGCAGTTACCGAGGGGGCATGAGTCAGTCACCCCTCCACTTT
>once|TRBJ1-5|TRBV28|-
CASRIGGAPSNQPQHF
TGTGCCAGCCGAATTGGGGGGGCGCCCAGCAATCAGCCCCAGCATTTT
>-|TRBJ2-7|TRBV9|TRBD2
CASSALAGGPTEQYF
TGTGCCAGCAGCGCGCTAGCGGGAGGGCCCACCGAGCAGTACTTC
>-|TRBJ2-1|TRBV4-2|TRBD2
CASSQNPSGITSYNEQFF
TGTGCCAGCAGCCAAAATCCTAGCGGGATTACCTCCTACAATGAGCAGTTCTTC
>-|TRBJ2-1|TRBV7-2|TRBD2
CASSLEQGLAGGPSNEQFF
TGTGCCAGCAGCTTAGAACAGGGGCTAGCGGGGGGGCCTAGCAATGAGCAGTTCTTC
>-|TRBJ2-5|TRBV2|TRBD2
CASRGTSGQETQYF
TGTGCCAGCCGCGGGACTAGCGGCCAAGAGACCCAGTACTTC
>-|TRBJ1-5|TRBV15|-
CATSRDRQRNQPQHF
TGTGCCACCAGCAGAGATCGACAGAGGAATCAGCCCCAGCATTTT
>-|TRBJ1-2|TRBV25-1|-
CASSEFQGGSYGYTF
TGTGCCAGCAGTGAATTTCAGGGCGGGAGCTATGGCTACACCTTC
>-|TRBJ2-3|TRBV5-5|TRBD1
CASSLFSGQGTDTQYF
TGTGCCAGCAGCTTGTTCTCTGGACAGGGAACAGATACGCAGTATTTT
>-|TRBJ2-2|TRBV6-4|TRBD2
CASSGLAGGTGELFF
TGTGCCAGCAGCGGACTAGCGGGAGGTACCGGGGAGCTGTTTTTT